This note documents a single TCR beta chain sequence. Its antigen is unknown. This entry comes from a study of cytomegalovirus exposure and HLA in healthy donors. At the level of the study: A data release that came early held approximately 85 million unique TCRs from HLA-typed donors. Overall study results and limits: In vitro confirmation showed three CMV-associated chains to be CMV antigen specific.

The study ran its PCR with 60 Vbeta and 13 Jbeta primers. The assay was immunoSEQ multiplex PCR, and TCRdb's table has in-frame clones only and misses some. This table has about 120,000 clones, approximately 69% appearing once. The CDR3 spans 15 residues. Losses at the gene ends were 3 bases for V and 6 bases for J; bases not matched to a gene: 6. Germline V gene lookup returns CDR1 MNHEY and CDR2 SMNVEV (reference sequence). The chain couples TRBV27 to TRBJ1-2; 11 nucleotides line up with TRBD1. This receptor was identified in a woman aged 45-65 years in good health and CMV-seropositive. Material for sequencing was PBMCs. CDR3: CASSFWTGGNHGYTF. Written as DNA, the CDR3 is TGTGCCAGCAGTTTCTGGACAGGGGGCAACCATGGCTACACCTTC.